Presented here are 19 T cell receptor beta chains from one specimen sequenced in a study of blood T cell repertoires in COVID-19. TCRdb's table, derived via immunoSEQ multiplex PCR, lists solely in-frame clones and lacks some. Of approximately 230,000 clones listed, 86% are singletons. The sample taken for sequencing was peripheral blood. These receptors were collected from a man aged 25 to 40 who had recovered from COVID-19.

The rearrangement links TRBV7-7 to TRBJ2-3, with D perhaps TRBD1 (5 bases). Germline lookup yields CDR1 SSHAT and CDR2 FNYEAQ (reference sequence). The CDR3 contains 17 residues. The germline V and J ends were trimmed by 4 bases and 4 bases, with 21 bases remaining between them. CDR3 coding DNA: TGTGCCAGCAGCTCCTATCTCCAGGGTGGGTGCGCAGATACGCAGTATTTT. It encodes CASSSYLQGGCADTQYF.

This clone showed up just a few times. The chain carries TRBV7-2 and TRBJ2-1; the D gene is possibly TRBD2 (6 bases). Germline V CDR1 and CDR2: SGHTA, FQGNSA. The length of the CDR3 is 15 residues. The V and J ends lost 1 base and 3 bases respectively, with 10 bases between them. The CDR3 DNA reads as TGTGCCAGCAGCTTAGGGCCGGGGGACTACAATGAGCAGTTCTTC. This sequence encodes CASSLGPGDYNEQFF.

The V and J genes are TRBV19 and TRBJ1-1; D not resolved. The CDR3 consists of 15 residues. V lost 3 bases and J lost 1, with 12 bases in between. The germline CDR1 and CDR2 sequences are LNHDA and SQIVND (reference sequence). This CDR3 reads CASSMRGMTNTEAFF. The CDR3 DNA reads as TGTGCCAGTAGTATGAGAGGAATGACGAACACTGAAGCTTTCTTT. The variable domain in full, with the rest retrieved from reference TRBV19 and TRBJ1-1, is DGGITQSPKYLFRKEGQNVTLSCEQNLNHDAMYWYRQDPGQGLRLIYYSQIVNDFQKGDIAEGYSVSREKKESFPLTVTSAQKNPTAFYLCASSMRGMTNTEAFFGQGTRLTVV.

V gene TRBV7-9 combines with J gene TRBJ1-6; 9 bases align to TRBD1. V was clipped by 0 bases and J by 7 bases; unmatched bases: 4. The length of the CDR3 is 16 residues. Germline V gives CDR1 SEHNR, CDR2 FQNEAQ (reference sequence). The CDR3 loop reads CASSLAHRGLNSPLHF. DNA for the CDR3: TGTGCCAGCAGCTTAGCCCACAGGGGGCTAAATTCACCCCTCCACTTT.

The chain is built from TRBV27 and TRBJ1-6, with D maybe TRBD1 (5 bases). V lost 6 bases and J 7 bases, leaving 16 bases between the germline ends. The CDR3 spans 15 residues. Germline assignment: CDR1 MNHEY and CDR2 SMNVEV (reference sequence). The CDR3 DNA sequence: TGTGCCAGCAGATATACCCCGGGGGGAAATTCACCCCTCCACTTT. Its translation: CASRYTPGGNSPLHF.

This chain links TRBV10-1 with TRBJ2-1; no reliable D call. The germline CDR1 and CDR2 sequences are WNHNN and SYGVQD (reference sequence). This CDR3 is built from 15 residues. V lost 6 bases, J lost 5 bases, and 17 bases lay in between. The CDR3 region has the DNA TGCGCCAGCAGCGTGTGGAGAGAGATCAACAATGAGCAGTTCTTC. Its translation is CASSVWREINNEQFF.

The V and J genes are TRBV18 and TRBJ1-6; D gene unclear. There are 15 residues in the CDR3. CDR1 is KGHSH, CDR2 LQKENI, per germline. Trimming pared 3 bases from V and 9 bases from J, leaving 15 bases between. The CDR3 loop reads CASSPPSNYASPLHF. As DNA, the CDR3 is TGTGCCAGCTCACCTCCTAGTAATTACGCTTCACCCCTCCACTTT.

The CDR3 sequence is CASSLQGNSPLHF. The CDR3 region has the DNA TGTGCCAGCAGCTTACAGGGCAATTCACCCCTCCACTTT. V is TRBV7-9 and J is TRBJ1-6, with a possible D match to TRBD1 (5 bases). Trimming took 2 bases from V and 7 from J, leaving 6 bases between them. The germline V gene has CDR1 SEHNR and CDR2 FQNEAQ (reference sequence). CDR3 size: 13 residues.

This chain connects TRBV19 to TRBJ1-1, with a possible D match to TRBD1 (6 bases). This CDR3 is built from 15 residues. Between the trimmed V and J ends, which lost 3 bases and 3 bases, there was a span of 14 bases. Looked up from germline, CDR1 is LNHDA and CDR2 is SQIVND (reference sequence). The CDR3 nucleotides are TGTGCCAGTAGTATTATACATCAGGGGTACACTGAAGCTTTCTTT. Amino acids: CASSIIHQGYTEAFF.

The V call is TRBV7-2, the J call TRBJ1-1; TRBD1 matches 8 bases. This CDR3 comprises 14 residues. V lost 5 bases, J lost 5 bases, and 7 bases stayed unmatched. CDR1 SGHTA and CDR2 FQGNSA come from the germline V gene. The CDR3 DNA follows: TGTGCCAGCAGCCCCTGGACAGGGACAACTGAAGCTTTCTTT. This codes for CASSPWTGTTEAFF.

The V and J genes are TRBV4-3 and TRBJ2-3; D call uncertain. The CDR3 consists of 14 residues. Germline V gene sequence: CDR1 LGHNA, CDR2 YSLEER. Trimming pared 3 bases from V and 6 bases from J, leaving 13 bases between. The CDR3 nucleotides read TGCGCCAGCAGCCAGGCGGCCTCCGGGGATACGCAGTATTTT. Translating it yields CASSQAASGDTQYF.

This clone was counted only a few times. The rearrangement links TRBV3-1 (or the pseudogene TRBV3-2) to TRBJ1-6; D is undetermined. Germline CDR1 and CDR2: LGHDT and YNNKEL (reference sequence). This CDR3 region has 15 residues. V dropped 0 bases and J dropped 10 bases, with 13 bases sitting between them. This CDR3 reads CASSQEIGLVSPLHF. CDR3 nucleotides: TGTGCCAGCAGCCAAGAAATAGGACTGGTGTCACCCCTCCACTTT.

The rearrangement links TRBV4-1 to TRBJ2-5; D possibly corresponds to TRBD1 (6 bases). This CDR3 has 15 amino acids. Germline loops: CDR1 MGHRA, CDR2 YSYEKL. The V end lost 0 bases, the J end lost 5 bases, and 13 bases lay between the germline ends. CDR3 amino acids: CASSQDTYRDETQYF. CDR3 coding DNA: TGCGCCAGCAGCCAAGATACGTACAGGGATGAGACCCAGTACTTC.

This chain uses TRBV7-2 with TRBJ1-1, with 8 bases lining up with TRBD1. J was trimmed by 7 bases and V by 4 bases; bases with no gene match: 5. Germline assignment: CDR1 SGHTA and CDR2 FQGNSA. The CDR3 has 13 residues. In nucleotides, the CDR3 is TGTGCCAGCAGCTCGACAGGGGTTGGTGAAGCTTTCTTT. It specifies CASSSTGVGEAFF.

CDR3 nucleotide sequence: TGTGCCACCTCCCAGCCACCGAGGAATGGCTACACCTTC. Protein sequence: CATSQPPRNGYTF. V gene TRBV3-1 (or the pseudogene TRBV3-2) combines with J gene TRBJ1-2; no definite D call. Germline V CDR1 and CDR2: LGHDT, YNNKEL (reference sequence). V lost 10 bases to trimming and J lost 6 bases, with 18 bases between them. CDR3 length: 13 amino acids.

The chain has TRBV19 and TRBJ2-7, with 8 nucleotides matching TRBD1. The CDR3 totals 16 residues. From germline, CDR1 is LNHDA and CDR2 SQIVND (reference sequence). Trimming cost V 3 bases and J 3 bases; bases outside gene matches: 10. Written as DNA, the CDR3 is TGTGCCAGTAGTATGATTGGTCAGGGGGCACACTACGAGCAGTACTTC. As protein: CASSMIGQGAHYEQYF.

This chain uses TRBV7-6 with TRBJ2-1; maybe TRBD1 (6 bases). Trimming cost V 1 base and J 7 bases, with 14 bases left between them. The CDR3 covers 15 residues. Germline CDR1 is SGHVS and CDR2 is FNYEAQ. The CDR3 nucleotides are TGTGCCAGCAGCTTAGTTTGGGGGCCAGAAAATGAGCAGTTCTTC. This encodes CASSLVWGPENEQFF.

The chain uses TRBV3-1 (or the pseudogene TRBV3-2) and TRBJ2-3; 9 nucleotides match TRBD2. Trimming at V came to 1 base and at J to 4 bases, leaving 3 bases not matched to a gene. The CDR3 totals 15 residues. Germline CDR1 reads LGHDT; CDR2 reads YNNKEL (reference sequence). Written as DNA, the CDR3 is TGTGCCAGCAGCCAAGCGGCGGGGGGGGCAGATACGCAGTATTTT. Its translation is CASSQAAGGADTQYF.

This chain joins TRBV6-1 and TRBJ2-1; 14 nucleotides align to TRBD2. With 4 bases clipped from V and 7 bases from J, the junction kept 9 bases outside the gene matches. This CDR3 has 17 amino acids. Germline V gene data show CDR1 as MNHNS and CDR2 as SASEGT. The CDR3 region is CASSATSGGDKWNEQFF. The DNA for the CDR3 is TGTGCCAGCAGTGCGACTAGCGGGGGGGATAAGTGGAATGAGCAGTTCTTC.